This TCR beta chain was obtained from a study of T cell responses to AZD1222 COVID-19 vaccine listed by TCRdb under 2021. For context, the study as a whole: AZD1222 recipients given second doses at about 4 weeks or at about 12 weeks were pooled, since spike-specific TCR depth and breadth were not found to differ between the two schedules. TCR sequencing covered roughly 230 trial participants: 200 to 220 given two doses of AZD1222 and 26 given two doses of MenACWY control vaccine. Trial participants were enrolled by age into 18-55, 56-69 and 70-plus year subgroups, with about 150, 27 and 61 TCR-sequenced participants respectively.

The time point tag for this specimen amounts to: baseline before first vaccination. Vaccinee samples came from UK trials COV001 and COV002, including a single-blind randomized controlled phase 2/3 trial of AZD1222 (ChAdOx1 nCoV-19) in healthy adults. For TCRbeta chain sequencing, PBMC samples were collected from trial participants at day 0 and at day 28 after the second dose. The CDR3 regions of human TCRbeta chains were analyzed by immunosequencing. In the original analysis: Repertoire TCRs were checked for matches against a reference library of SARS-CoV-2-specific TCRs that had been generated using the MIRA antigen-specificity platform. Breadth meant the fraction of unique TCRs that were SARS-CoV-2-associated, whereas depth meant the fraction of total T cells that were SARS-CoV-2-associated. Using the MIRA data, each spike-specific TCR was mapped to the spike region that the TCR reacts to and placed in a CD4 or CD8 class. Log10-transformed breadth and depth values were compared by one-way ANOVA with Sidak's multiple comparisons tests. TCRdb holds this immuneACCESS table with in-frame rearrangements only. Some clones are missing; in checked studies, unresolved V genes explain under half, and the rest has no known cause. V and J calls and clone size are those listed in that table; D and trimming were worked out from the DNA. This sample comprises about 30,000 clones, about 94% of them detected only once. Roughly 8.1% of the sample is held by the ten biggest clonotypes.

Turning to this clone: Its antigen target is currently unknown. No much larger clonotype is one base removed from it; base qualities were not supplied.

Here is what the overall study found, with its caveats: In the small 56-69-year group, the increase in depth fell short of significance, most likely because of low power. Conclusions about previously exposed vaccinees are limited because only five to seven AZD1222 recipients were SARS-CoV-2 seropositive at baseline. Most participants were white British and females outnumbered males, and the authors suggested that clonal diversity may have been underestimated. The vaccine-associated CD4 TCRs covered the entire spike protein, and the dominant responses fell in regions 160-218 and 743-854. Because no day 14 peak-response samples were available, repertoires were characterized only after the peak T cell response. Epitopes outside the regions mutated in the B.1.351 and B.1.1.7 variants were reportedly recognized by nearly half of the unique spike-specific TCRs. After two AZD1222 doses, spike-specific TCR breadth and depth were significantly higher than at day 0 and than in MenACWY recipients.

Including the terminal cysteine and phenylalanine, the CDR3 comprises 14 residues. CDR3 DNA is the only sequence kept; it has 42 bases, read in frame from the first base. Germline trimming: 7 bases from V, 2 bases from J; junction bases outside gene matches: 8. CDR1 and CDR2 are read off the germline V gene as ENHRY and SYGVKD. The chain is encoded by TRBV10-3 joined to TRBJ2-7; 7 central nucleotides agree with TRBD2. The input for sequencing was peripheral blood, taken on day 0 of AZD1222 vaccination. The sequence was collected from an adult in good health. The CDR3 protein: CAIMGSGTAYEQYF. The DNA reads TGTGCCATCATGGGGAGCGGGACCGCCTACGAGCAGTACTTC.